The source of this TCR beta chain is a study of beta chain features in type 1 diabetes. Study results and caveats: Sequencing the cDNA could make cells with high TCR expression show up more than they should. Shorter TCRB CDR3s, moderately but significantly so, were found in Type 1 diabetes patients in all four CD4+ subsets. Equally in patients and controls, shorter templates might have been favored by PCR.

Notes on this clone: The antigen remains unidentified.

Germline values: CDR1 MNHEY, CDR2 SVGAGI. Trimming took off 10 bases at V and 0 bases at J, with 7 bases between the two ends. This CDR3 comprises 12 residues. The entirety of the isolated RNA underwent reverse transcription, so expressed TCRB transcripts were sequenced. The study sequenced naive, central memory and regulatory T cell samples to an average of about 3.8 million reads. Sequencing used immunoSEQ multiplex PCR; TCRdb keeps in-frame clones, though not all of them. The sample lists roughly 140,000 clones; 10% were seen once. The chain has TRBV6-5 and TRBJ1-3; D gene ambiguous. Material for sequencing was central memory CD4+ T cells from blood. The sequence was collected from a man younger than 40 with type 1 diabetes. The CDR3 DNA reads TGTGCCACAGGTTACTCTGGAAACACCATATATTTT. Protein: CATGYSGNTIYF.